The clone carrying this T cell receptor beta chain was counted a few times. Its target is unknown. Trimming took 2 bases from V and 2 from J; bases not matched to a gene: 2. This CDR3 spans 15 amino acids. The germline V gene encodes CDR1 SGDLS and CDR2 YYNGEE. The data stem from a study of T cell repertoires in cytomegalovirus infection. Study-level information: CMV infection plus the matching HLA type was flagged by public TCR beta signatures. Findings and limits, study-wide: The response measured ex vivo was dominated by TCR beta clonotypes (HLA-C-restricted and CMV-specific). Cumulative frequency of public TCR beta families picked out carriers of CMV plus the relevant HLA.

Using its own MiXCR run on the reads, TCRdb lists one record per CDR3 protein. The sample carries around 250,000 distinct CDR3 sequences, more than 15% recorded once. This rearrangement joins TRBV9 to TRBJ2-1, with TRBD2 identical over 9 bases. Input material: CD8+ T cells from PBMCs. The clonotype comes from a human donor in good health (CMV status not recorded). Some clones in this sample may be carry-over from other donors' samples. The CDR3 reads CASSVERGAYNEQFF. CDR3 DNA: TGTGCCAGCAGCGTCGAGCGGGGGGCCTACAATGAGCAGTTCTTC.